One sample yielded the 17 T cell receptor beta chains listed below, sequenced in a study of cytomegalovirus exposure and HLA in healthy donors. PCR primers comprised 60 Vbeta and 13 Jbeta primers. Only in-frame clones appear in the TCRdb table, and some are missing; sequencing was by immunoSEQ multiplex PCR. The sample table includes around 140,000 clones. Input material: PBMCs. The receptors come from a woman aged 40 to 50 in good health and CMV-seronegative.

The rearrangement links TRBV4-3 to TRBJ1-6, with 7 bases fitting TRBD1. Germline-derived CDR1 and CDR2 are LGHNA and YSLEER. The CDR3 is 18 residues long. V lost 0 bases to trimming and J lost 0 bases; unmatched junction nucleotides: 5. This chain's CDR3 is CASSQEGGHNSYNSPLHF. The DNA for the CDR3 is TGCGCCAGCAGCCAAGAAGGGGGCCATAACTCCTATAATTCACCCCTCCACTTT.

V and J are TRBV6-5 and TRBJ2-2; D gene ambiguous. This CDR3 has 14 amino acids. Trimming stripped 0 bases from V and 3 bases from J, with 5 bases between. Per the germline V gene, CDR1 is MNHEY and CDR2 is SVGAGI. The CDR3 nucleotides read TGTGCCAGCAGTTACTCTTTCGACACCGGGGAGCTGTTTTTT. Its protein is CASSYSFDTGELFF.

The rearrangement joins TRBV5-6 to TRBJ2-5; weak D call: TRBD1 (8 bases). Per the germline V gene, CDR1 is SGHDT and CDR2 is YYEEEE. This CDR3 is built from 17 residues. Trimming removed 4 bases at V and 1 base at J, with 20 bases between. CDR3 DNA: TGTGCCAGCAGCGGAAGCGGACAGGGACTACTCCAAGAGACCCAGTACTTC. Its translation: CASSGSGQGLLQETQYF.

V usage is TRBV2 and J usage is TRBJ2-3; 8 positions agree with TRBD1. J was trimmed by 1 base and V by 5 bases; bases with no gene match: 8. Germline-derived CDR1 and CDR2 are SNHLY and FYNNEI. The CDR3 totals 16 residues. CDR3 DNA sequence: TGTGCCAGCAGTCGGACAGGGCTTCCGCGCACAGATACGCAGTATTTT. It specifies CASSRTGLPRTDTQYF.

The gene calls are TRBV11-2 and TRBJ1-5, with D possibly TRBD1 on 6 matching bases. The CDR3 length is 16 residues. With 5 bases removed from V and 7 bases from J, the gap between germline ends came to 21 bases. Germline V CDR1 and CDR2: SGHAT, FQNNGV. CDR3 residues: CASSNYRERGGQPQHF. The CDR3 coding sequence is TGTGCCAGCAGCAATTACAGGGAAAGAGGCGGGCAGCCCCAGCATTTT.

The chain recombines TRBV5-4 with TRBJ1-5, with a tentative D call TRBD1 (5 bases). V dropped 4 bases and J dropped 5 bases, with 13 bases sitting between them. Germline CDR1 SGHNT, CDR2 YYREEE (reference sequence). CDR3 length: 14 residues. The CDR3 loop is CASSAGTEDQPQHF. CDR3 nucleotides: TGTGCCAGCAGCGCCGGGACTGAGGATCAGCCCCAGCATTTT.

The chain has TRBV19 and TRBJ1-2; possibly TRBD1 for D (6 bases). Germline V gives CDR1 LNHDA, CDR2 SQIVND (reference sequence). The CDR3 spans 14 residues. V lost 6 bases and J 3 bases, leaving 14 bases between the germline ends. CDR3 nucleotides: TGTGCCAGTAGCCGGACAGCCCCCTACTATGGCTACACCTTC. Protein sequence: CASSRTAPYYGYTF. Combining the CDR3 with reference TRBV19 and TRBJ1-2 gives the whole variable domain DGGITQSPKYLFRKEGQNVTLSCEQNLNHDAMYWYRQDPGQGLRLIYYSQIVNDFQKGDIAEGYSVSREKKESFPLTVTSAQKNPTAFYLCASSRTAPYYGYTFGSGTRLTVV.

The CDR3 bases are TGTGCCAGCAGCTCGGCGAGCTGGGACTTCCATACGCAGTATTTT. Translated: CASSSASWDFHTQYF. The chain employs TRBV7-2 and TRBJ2-3; D is possibly TRBD2 (6 bases). This CDR3 has 15 residues. From germline, CDR1 is SGHTA and CDR2 FQGNSA. V lost 4 bases, J lost 7 bases, and 18 bases lay in between. The full variable domain, its missing parts supplied by reference TRBV7-2 and TRBJ2-3, is GAGVSQSPSNKVTEKGKDVELRCDPISGHTALYWYRQSLGQGLEFLIYFQGNSAPDKSGLPSDRFSAERTGGSVSTLTIQRTQQEDSAVYLCASSSASWDFHTQYFGPGTRLTVL.

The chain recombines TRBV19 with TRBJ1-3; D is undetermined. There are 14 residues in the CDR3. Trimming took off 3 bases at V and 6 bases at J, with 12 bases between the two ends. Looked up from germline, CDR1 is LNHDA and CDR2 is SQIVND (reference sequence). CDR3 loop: CASSILEGLNTIYF. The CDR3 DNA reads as TGTGCCAGTAGTATCCTTGAGGGTCTAAACACCATATATTTT.

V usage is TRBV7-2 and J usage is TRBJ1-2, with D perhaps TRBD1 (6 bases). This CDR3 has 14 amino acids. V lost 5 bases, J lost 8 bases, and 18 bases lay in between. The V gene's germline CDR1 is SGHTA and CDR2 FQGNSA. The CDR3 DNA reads TGTGCCAGCAGCGACGCGTACAGGGTCGGAGGCTACACCTTC. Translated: CASSDAYRVGGYTF.

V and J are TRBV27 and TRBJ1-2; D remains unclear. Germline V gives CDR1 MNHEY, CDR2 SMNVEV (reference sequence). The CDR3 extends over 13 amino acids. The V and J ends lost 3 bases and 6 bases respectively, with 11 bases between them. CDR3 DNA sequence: TGTGCCAGCAGTTTCTTTTTTGAGGATGGCTACACCTTC. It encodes CASSFFFEDGYTF.

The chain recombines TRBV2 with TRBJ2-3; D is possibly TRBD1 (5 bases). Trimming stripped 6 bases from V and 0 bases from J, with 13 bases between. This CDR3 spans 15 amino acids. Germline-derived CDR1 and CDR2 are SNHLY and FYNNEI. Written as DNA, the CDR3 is TGTGCCAGCAGCAGGCAGGACACTAGCACAGATACGCAGTATTTT. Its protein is CASSRQDTSTDTQYF.

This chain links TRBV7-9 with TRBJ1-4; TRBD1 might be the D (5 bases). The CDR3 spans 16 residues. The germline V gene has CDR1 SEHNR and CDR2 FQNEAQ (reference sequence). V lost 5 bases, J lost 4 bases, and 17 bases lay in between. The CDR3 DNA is TGTGCCAGCAGCCCAGGCATGGGGCCCCTTAATGAAAAACTGTTTTTT. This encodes CASSPGMGPLNEKLFF.

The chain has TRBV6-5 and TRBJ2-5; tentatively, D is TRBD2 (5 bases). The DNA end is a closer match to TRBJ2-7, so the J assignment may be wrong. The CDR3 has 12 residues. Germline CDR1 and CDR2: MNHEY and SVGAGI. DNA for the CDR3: TGTGCCAGCAGAGCAACTAGTTCCGAGCAGTACTTC. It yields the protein CASRATSSEQYF.

CDR3 sequence (DNA): TGTGCCAGTAGCGGGACAGGCGCTTGGAGCAATCAGCCCCAGCATTTT. Its translation: CASSGTGAWSNQPQHF. V is TRBV19 and J is TRBJ1-5, with 8 bases that match TRBD1. Germline V CDR1 and CDR2: LNHDA, SQIVND (reference sequence). The CDR3 sequence is 16 residues long. V gave up 6 bases and J gave up 1 base; unmatched junction bases: 8.

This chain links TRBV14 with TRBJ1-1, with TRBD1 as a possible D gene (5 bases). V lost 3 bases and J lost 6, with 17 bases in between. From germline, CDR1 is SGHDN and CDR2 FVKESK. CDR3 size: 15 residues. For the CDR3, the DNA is TGTGCCAGCAGCCAGAGTGGGGAAAGGGGCGCTGAAGCTTTCTTT. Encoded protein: CASSQSGERGAEAFF.

The CDR3 region is CASSSGHVGSKNTEAFF. The CDR3 region has the DNA TGTGCCAGCAGCTCCGGACACGTAGGGTCCAAGAACACTGAAGCTTTCTTT. The V call is TRBV4-2, the J call TRBJ1-1; maybe TRBD1 (5 bases). The V end lost 5 bases, the J end lost 1 base, and 20 bases lay between the germline ends. The length of the CDR3 is 17 residues. The germline V gene has CDR1 LGHNA and CDR2 YNFKEQ.